In its sample, the clone carrying this T cell receptor beta chain was seen a few times. The sample comes from a study of T-cell memory formation after mild COVID-19. Each CDR3 protein is one row after TCRdb ran MiXCR on the 5' RACE reads. The sample lists around 410,000 distinct CDR3 sequences, less than 25% occurring once. CDR1 MNHNS and CDR2 SASEGT come from the germline V gene. V dropped 0 bases and J dropped 3 bases, with 8 bases sitting between them. This CDR3 is 14 amino acids long. The sequenced material came from PBMCs or a T cell subset sorted from them (not recorded which). This TCR came from an adult woman who had mild COVID-19 (a few samples of this study predate the infection). Cell type and time point are not known. The rearrangement joins TRBV6-1 to TRBJ1-1, with no clear D. The CDR3 region is CASSEADTYTEAFF. The CDR3 DNA follows: TGTGCCAGCAGTGAAGCGGATACCTACACTGAAGCTTTCTTT.